This TCR beta chain was observed in a study of technical replicates of blood from a few donors. Assay: immunoSEQ multiplex PCR; the TCRdb copy retains only in-frame clones and omits some. The sample lists 90,000 to 100,000 clones, over 85% occurring once. V was trimmed by 3 bases and J by 6 bases, leaving 8 bases between them. The length of the CDR3 is 12 residues. Germline V gene sequence: CDR1 GTSNPN, CDR2 SVGIG (reference sequence). The sequenced sample consisted of T cells isolated from PBMCs. The chain links TRBV30 to TRBJ2-2; D is unclear. The clonotype originates from a human donor in good health. The CDR3 is CAWRLSPGELFF. The DNA of the CDR3 is TGTGCCTGGAGATTGAGTCCCGGGGAGCTGTTTTTT.